These T cell receptor beta chains were read from a single sample in a study of cytomegalovirus exposure and HLA in healthy donors. Some clones are missing from TCRdb's copy, which holds only in-frame ones; the method was immunoSEQ multiplex PCR. The sample consists of 100,000 to 150,000 clones, around 78% of them appearing once. Sequenced: PBMCs. These receptors all stem from a man in his fifties or sixties in good health and CMV-seropositive. CDR3s include the opening cysteine and the closing phenylalanine or tryptophan. Fields, in order: V gene, clone size, D gene, J gene, CDR3 DNA, CDR3 protein. D genes are given only for firm matches. Only some rows state a clone size, as once, few, many or a class for expanded clones.

>TRBV27|NA|NA|TRBJ2-5
TGTGCCAGCAGTTTGAGCAGGGATCAGGAGACCCAGTACTTC
CASSLSRDQETQYF
>TRBV6-1|once|NA|TRBJ2-5
TGTGCCAGCAGCGAACCGGGTCTACGAGAGACCCAGTACTTC
CASSEPGLRETQYF
>TRBV10-3|once|TRBD1|TRBJ2-7
TGTGCCATCAGTGTGGCCGGACAGGGGGGCTACGAGCAGTACTTC
CAISVAGQGGYEQYF
>TRBV7-3|NA|NA|TRBJ2-5
TGTGCCAGCAGCCCGAGGGCCGAGGAGACCCAGTACTTC
CASSPRAEETQYF
>TRBV4-2|NA|NA|TRBJ1-5
TGTGCCAGCAGCCCGGACACTTTCGATTATGGCAATCAGCCCCAGCATTTT
CASSPDTFDYGNQPQHF
>TRBV7-3|NA|TRBD1|TRBJ1-6
TGTGCCAGCAGCCCCCGACAGGGGCCATATTCACCCCTCCACTTT
CASSPRQGPYSPLHF
>TRBV4-2|NA|NA|TRBJ1-4
TGTGCCAGCAGCCAAATTTTCCAGGGGACAGAAAAACTGTTTTTT
CASSQIFQGTEKLFF
>TRBV7-9|NA|TRBD1|TRBJ1-4
TGTTCCAGCAGCTTGGGCGGCGCGATTGGCCCGGGACAGTCTGAAAAACTGTTTTTT
CSSSLGGAIGPGQSEKLFF
>TRBV5-1|NA|TRBD1|TRBJ2-7
TGCGCCAGCAGCATACGTTCAGGGGGTAGCGAGCAGTACTTC
CASSIRSGGSEQYF
>TRBV6-1|NA|TRBD1|TRBJ2-7
TGTGCCAGCAGTGAGGGACAGGATTTCTACGAGCAGTACTTC
CASSEGQDFYEQYF
>TRBV9|NA|TRBD1|TRBJ1-2
TGTGCCAGCAGTGCCGGGACAGGGGTCCTGTATGGCTACACCTTC
CASSAGTGVLYGYTF
>TRBV6-5|NA|TRBD1|TRBJ1-2
TGTGCCAGCCGACAGGGCTCGGCTGGCTACACCTTC
CASRQGSAGYTF
>TRBV2|few|TRBD1|TRBJ1-3
TGTGCCAGCAGTATACGACAGGGTTCAAGTTCTGGAAACACCATATATTTT
CASSIRQGSSSGNTIYF
>TRBV7-3|NA|NA|TRBJ2-6
TGTGCCAGCAGCCCGGGACTCTTCTCTGGGGCCAACGTCCTGACTTTC
CASSPGLFSGANVLTF
>TRBV9|NA|TRBD2|TRBJ2-1
TGTGCCAGCAGCGTAGTCCCCGGGGGGCGGGGGGACTACAATGAGCAGTTCTTC
CASSVVPGGRGDYNEQFF
>TRBV5-5|NA|TRBD1|TRBJ1-4
TGTGCCAGCAGCTTGCTATTAGTCAGGGGGCAGAGTGAAAAACTGTTTTTT
CASSLLLVRGQSEKLFF
>TRBV15|NA|NA|TRBJ2-5
TGTGCCACCAGCAGAGGTAACCAAGAGACCCAGTACTTC
CATSRGNQETQYF